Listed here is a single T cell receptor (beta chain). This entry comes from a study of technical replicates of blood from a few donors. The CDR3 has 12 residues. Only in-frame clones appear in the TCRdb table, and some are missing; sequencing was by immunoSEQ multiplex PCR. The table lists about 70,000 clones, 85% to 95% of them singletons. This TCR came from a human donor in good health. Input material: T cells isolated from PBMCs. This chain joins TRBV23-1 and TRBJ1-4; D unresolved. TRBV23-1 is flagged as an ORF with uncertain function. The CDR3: CVTESPNEKLFF. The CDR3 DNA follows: TGCGTAACGGAGTCCCCTAATGAAAAACTGTTTTTT.